One and the same sample provided the 10 T cell receptor beta chains below, sequenced in a study of CXCR3-negative and CXCR3-positive naive CD8 T cells. The authors made the TRB cDNA libraries by 5' RACE using UMI labels. TCRdb reprocessed the 5' RACE reads and stores each CDR3 protein as one record, lacking DNA. The sample has approximately 47,000 distinct CDR3 sequences. Sequences were obtained from naive CXCR3- CD8+ T cells from blood. Subset given: CD45RO-CCR7+CD27+CD95- naive CD8+ T cells lacking CXCR3 (TNR3-). These receptors all come from a human donor in good health. Some clones in this sample may be carry-over from other donors' samples.

This CDR3 reads CSVELSRGSTDTQYF. The rearrangement uses TRBV29-1 and TRBJ2-3; TCRdb names TRBD1, which stays unverified in the absence of DNA. Germline CDR1 reads SQVTM; CDR2 reads ANQGSEA. The CDR3 is 15 residues long.

CDR3 protein: CASSNDSEAGELFF. V is TRBV6-4 and J is TRBJ2-2. Germline V gene data show CDR1 as MRHNA and CDR2 as SNTAGT. The CDR3 has 14 residues.

The gene calls are TRBV5-6 and TRBJ2-7; TCRdb designates TRBD1, a call that cannot be tested without DNA. The CDR3 is 13 residues long. Germline V gives CDR1 SGHDT, CDR2 YYEEEE. The CDR3 sequence is CASSAGHRNEQYF. The full variable domain, in which reference TRBV5-6 and TRBJ2-7 provide the parts outside the CDR3, is DAGVTQSPTHLIKTRGQQVTLRCSPKSGHDTVSWYQQALGQGPQFIFQYYEEEERQRGNFPDRFSGHQFPNYSSELNVNALLLGDSALYLCASSAGHRNEQYFGPGTRLTVT.

This rearrangement joins TRBV4-1 to TRBJ2-7; no DNA is available, so the TRBD1 call from TCRdb remains unchecked. Germline V gene data show CDR1 as MGHRA and CDR2 as YSYEKL. CDR3 length: 15 amino acids. The chain's CDR3 is CASSQFMGGVYEQYF.

V is TRBV27 and J is TRBJ2-1. Germline V gives CDR1 MNHEY, CDR2 SMNVEV (reference sequence). There are 13 residues in the CDR3. The CDR3 reads CASSFSSYNEQFF.

This chain links TRBV15 with TRBJ2-3; TCRdb's D gene call, TRBD2, goes unchecked for lack of DNA. Germline loops: CDR1 LNHNV, CDR2 YYDKDF (reference sequence). The CDR3 is 16 residues long. The CDR3 is CATSRGGAGSTDTQYF. The full variable domain, completed using reference TRBV15 and TRBJ2-3, is DAMVIQNPRYQVTQFGKPVTLSCSQTLNHNVMYWYQQKSSQAPKLLFHYYDKDFNNEADTPDNFQSRRPNTSFCFLDIRSPGLGDTAMYLCATSRGGAGSTDTQYFGPGTRLTVL.

The rearrangement joins TRBV27 to TRBJ2-7; TCRdb designates TRBD1, a call that cannot be tested without DNA. Germline-derived CDR1 and CDR2 are MNHEY and SMNVEV (reference sequence). The CDR3 is 13 residues long. CDR3 residues: CASSSGGGYEQYF.

This CDR3 reads CASSLSLAINEQYF. This chain uses TRBV27 with TRBJ2-7; TCRdb designates TRBD2, a call that cannot be tested without DNA. The germline V gene has CDR1 MNHEY and CDR2 SMNVEV (reference sequence). The CDR3 is made up of 14 amino acids.

The chain joins TRBV14 to TRBJ2-7; TCRdb's D call, TRBD1, is unchecked because there is no DNA. Per germline, CDR1 SGHDN and CDR2 FVKESK. CDR3 length: 16 residues. This chain's CDR3 is CASSQVDRDIAYEQYF.

The chain combines TRBV29-1 with TRBJ2-2; TCRdb calls TRBD1, which cannot be checked without DNA. Germline loops: CDR1 SQVTM, CDR2 ANQGSEA. This CDR3 contains 15 residues. This CDR3 reads CSVVPRGQDTGELFF.